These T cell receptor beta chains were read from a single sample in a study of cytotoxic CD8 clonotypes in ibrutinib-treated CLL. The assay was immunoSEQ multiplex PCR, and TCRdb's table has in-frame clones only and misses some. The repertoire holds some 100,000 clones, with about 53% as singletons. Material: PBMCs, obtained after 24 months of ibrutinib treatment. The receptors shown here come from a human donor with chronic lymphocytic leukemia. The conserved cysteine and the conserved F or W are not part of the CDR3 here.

CDR3: ASTPTGGAYTGELF; V: TRBV27
CDR3: ASSRDGNNEKLF; V: TRBV28
CDR3: ASNSGYGYT; V: TRBV28
CDR3: ASSWDRGSEAF; V: TRBV6-1
CDR3: ASSIRQGVVSASYEQY; V: TRBV19
CDR3: ASSLDRLAGARSYNEQF; V: TRBV5-1
CDR3: ASLPNRGYTEAF; V: TRBV6-1
CDR3: ASSWTGTMGDEQF; V: TRBV5-1
CDR3: AWSPGQLWQY; V: TRBV30
CDR3: ASSIRASQGRLNEQY; V: TRBV19
CDR3: ASSLTPTPTYEQY; V: TRBV19
CDR3: ASSPGTSGGFYNEQF; V: TRBV11-2
CDR3: ASSLDSQVHTEAF; V: TRBV5-1
CDR3: ASSVSRDLSSYNEQF; V: TRBV9
CDR3: ASSYVSGDTGELF; V: TRBV6-5
CDR3: ASSSLTSYHEQY; V: TRBV5-6
CDR3: ASSNRGRYTEAF; V: TRBV27
CDR3: SVGRQGYTGELF; V: TRBV29-1
CDR3: ASSQELAGGPADTQY; V: TRBV4-2